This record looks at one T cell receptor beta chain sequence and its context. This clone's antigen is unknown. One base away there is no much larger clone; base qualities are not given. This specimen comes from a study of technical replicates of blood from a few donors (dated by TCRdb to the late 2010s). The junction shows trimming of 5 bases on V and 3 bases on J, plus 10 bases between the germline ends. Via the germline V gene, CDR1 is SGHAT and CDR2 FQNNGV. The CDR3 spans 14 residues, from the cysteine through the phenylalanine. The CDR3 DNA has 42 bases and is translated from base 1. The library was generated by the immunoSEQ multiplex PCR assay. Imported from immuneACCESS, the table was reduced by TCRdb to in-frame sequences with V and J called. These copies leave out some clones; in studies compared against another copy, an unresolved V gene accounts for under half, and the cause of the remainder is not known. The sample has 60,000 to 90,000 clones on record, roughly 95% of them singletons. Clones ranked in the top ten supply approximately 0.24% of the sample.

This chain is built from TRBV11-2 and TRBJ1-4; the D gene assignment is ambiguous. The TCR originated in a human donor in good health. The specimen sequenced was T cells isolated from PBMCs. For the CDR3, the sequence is CASSAAGANEKLFF. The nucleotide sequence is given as TGTGCCAGCAGCGCGGCGGGTGCTAATGAAAAACTGTTTTTT. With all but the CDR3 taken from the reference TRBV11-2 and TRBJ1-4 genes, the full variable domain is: EAGVAQSPRYKIIEKRQSVAFWCNPISGHATLYWYQQILGQGPKLLIQFQNNGVVDDSQLPKDRFSAERLKGVDSTLKIQPAKLEDSAVYLCASSAAGANEKLFFGSGTQLSVL.